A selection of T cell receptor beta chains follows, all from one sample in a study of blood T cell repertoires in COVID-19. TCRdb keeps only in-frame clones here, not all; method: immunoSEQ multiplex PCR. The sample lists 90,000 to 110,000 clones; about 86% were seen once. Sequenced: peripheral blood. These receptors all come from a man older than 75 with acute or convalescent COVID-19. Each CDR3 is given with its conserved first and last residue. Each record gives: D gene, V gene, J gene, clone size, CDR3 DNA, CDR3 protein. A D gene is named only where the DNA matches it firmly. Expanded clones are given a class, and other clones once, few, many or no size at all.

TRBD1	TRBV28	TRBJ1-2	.	TGTGCCAGCAGTCCACCCCTAGTGACAGGGGTGGGCTACACCTTC	CASSPPLVTGVGYTF
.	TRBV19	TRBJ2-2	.	TGTGCCAGTAGTTCAGGGACAATGAACACCGGGGAGCTGTTTTTT	CASSSGTMNTGELFF
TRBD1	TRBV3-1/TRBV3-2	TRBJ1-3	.	TGTGCCAGCAGGCAAGAGGGGGCGTCTGGAAACACCATATATTTT	CASRQEGASGNTIYF
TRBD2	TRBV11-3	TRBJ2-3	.	TGTGCCAGCAGCTTAGGACTAGCGGGAGGGTACACAGATACGCAGTATTTT	CASSLGLAGGYTDTQYF
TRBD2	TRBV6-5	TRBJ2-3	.	TGTGCCAGCAGTCTAGCGGGAGTTTTCACAGATACGCAGTATTTT	CASSLAGVFTDTQYF
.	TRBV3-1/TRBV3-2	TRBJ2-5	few	TGTGCCAGCAGCCAAGATGGCGGAGGGGGCCTGGAGACCCAGTACTTC	CASSQDGGGGLETQYF
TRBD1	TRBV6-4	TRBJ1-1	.	TGTGCCAGCAGTGAACAGGGGGGGACTGAAGCTTTCTTT	CASSEQGGTEAFF
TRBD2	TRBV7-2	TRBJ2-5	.	TGTGCCAGCAGCTCCGGACTAGCGGGAGGGCGGGAGACCCAGTACTTC	CASSSGLAGGRETQYF
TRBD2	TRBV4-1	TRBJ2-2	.	TGCGCCAGCAGCCAAGTGCGGGAGGACACCGGGGAGCTGTTTTTT	CASSQVREDTGELFF
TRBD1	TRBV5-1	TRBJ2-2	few	TGCGCCAGCAGCCTGGGGATAACAGGGGGCTCGGGTACCGGGGAGCTGTTTTTT	CASSLGITGGSGTGELFF
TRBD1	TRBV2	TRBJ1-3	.	TGTGCCAGCAGTGACAACAGGGGATTAGGTGGAAACACCATATATTTT	CASSDNRGLGGNTIYF
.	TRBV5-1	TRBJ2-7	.	TGCGCCAGCAGCGTCTCGGGACTTACCTACGAGCAGTACTTC	CASSVSGLTYEQYF
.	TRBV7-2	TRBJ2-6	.	TGTGCCAGCAGCTTAGAAGCGACTTCTGGGGCCAACGTCCTGACTTTC	CASSLEATSGANVLTF
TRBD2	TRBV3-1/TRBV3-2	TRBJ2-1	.	TGTGCCAGCAGCCAAGATCTGGGACTAGCGGGAGGCCCACAGTTCTTC	CASSQDLGLAGGPQFF
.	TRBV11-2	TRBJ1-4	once	TGTGCCAGCAGCTTGTACGGGGGTCCTAATGAAAAACTGTTTTTT	CASSLYGGPNEKLFF
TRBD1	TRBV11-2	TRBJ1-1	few	TGTGCCAGCAGCTGGGGACAGGACACTGAAGCTTTCTTT	CASSWGQDTEAFF
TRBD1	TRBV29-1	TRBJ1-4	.	TGCAGCGCCCAAGGGACAGCAACTAATGAAAAACTGTTTTTT	CSAQGTATNEKLFF
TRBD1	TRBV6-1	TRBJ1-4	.	TGTGCCAGCAGTGACCGGGACAGGGGTCGTGAAAAACTGTTTTTT	CASSDRDRGREKLFF
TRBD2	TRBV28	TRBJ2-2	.	TGTGCCAGCAGCCGACCGGGACTAGCTCTCGGGGAGCTGTTTTTT	CASSRPGLALGELFF
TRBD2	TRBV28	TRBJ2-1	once	TGTGCCAGCGGACGTGGCGGGAGGGCCACCTACAATGAGCAGTTCTTC	CASGRGGRATYNEQFF
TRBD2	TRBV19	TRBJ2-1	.	TGTGCCAGTAGTATACTCGCGGGAGGTAGGAATGAGCAGTTCTTC	CASSILAGGRNEQFF